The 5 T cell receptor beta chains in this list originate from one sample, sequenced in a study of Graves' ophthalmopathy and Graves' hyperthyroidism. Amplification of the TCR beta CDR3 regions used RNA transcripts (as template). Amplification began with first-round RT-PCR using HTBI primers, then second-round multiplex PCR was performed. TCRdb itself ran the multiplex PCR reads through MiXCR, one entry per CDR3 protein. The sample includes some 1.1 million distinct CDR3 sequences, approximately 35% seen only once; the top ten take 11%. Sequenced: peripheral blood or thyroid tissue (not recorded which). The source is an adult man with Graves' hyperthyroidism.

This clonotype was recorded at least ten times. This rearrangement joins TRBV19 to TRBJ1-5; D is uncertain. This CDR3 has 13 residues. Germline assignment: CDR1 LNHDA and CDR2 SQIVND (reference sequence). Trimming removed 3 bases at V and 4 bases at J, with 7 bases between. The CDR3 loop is CASSMGRNQPQHF. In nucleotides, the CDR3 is TGTGCCAGTAGTATGGGCAGGAATCAGCCCCAGCATTTT.

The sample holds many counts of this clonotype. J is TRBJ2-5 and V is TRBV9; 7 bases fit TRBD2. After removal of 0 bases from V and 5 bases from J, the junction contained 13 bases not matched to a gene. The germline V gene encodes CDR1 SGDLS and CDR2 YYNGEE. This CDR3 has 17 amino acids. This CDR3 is CASSVAPSGAGRETQYF. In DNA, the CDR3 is TGTGCCAGCAGCGTAGCCCCCTCGGGAGCGGGGAGGGAGACCCAGTACTTC.

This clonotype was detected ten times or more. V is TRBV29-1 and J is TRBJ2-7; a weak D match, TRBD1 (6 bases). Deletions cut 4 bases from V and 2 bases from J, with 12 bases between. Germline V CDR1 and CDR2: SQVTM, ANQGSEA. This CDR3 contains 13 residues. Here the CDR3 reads CSVGGGLAYEQYF. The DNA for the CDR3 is TGCAGCGTTGGTGGGGGCTTAGCCTACGAGCAGTACTTC.

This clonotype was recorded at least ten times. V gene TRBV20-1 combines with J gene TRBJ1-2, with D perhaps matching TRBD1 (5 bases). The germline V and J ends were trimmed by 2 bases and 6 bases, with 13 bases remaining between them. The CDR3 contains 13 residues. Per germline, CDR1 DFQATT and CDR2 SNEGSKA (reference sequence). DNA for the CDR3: TGCAGTGCTAGAAGCGTCCAGGGTGATGGCTACACCTTC. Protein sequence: CSARSVQGDGYTF.

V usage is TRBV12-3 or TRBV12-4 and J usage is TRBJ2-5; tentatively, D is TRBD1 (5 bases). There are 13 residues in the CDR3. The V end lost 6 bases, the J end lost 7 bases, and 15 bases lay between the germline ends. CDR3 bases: TGTGCCAGCAGCCCTGGTAGTACAGGGACCCAGTACTTC. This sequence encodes CASSPGSTGTQYF.